This TCR beta chain is from a study of graft-versus-host responses after intestinal transplantation. Only in-frame clones appear in the TCRdb table, and some are missing; sequencing was by immunoSEQ multiplex PCR. The top ten clones hold about 0.18% of a sample with about 150,000 clones, around nine tenths of them seen once. Findings of the study overall: Peak GvH clone levels in circulation were associated with early post-transplant HvG declines.

Trimming took 8 bases from V and 1 from J, leaving 5 bases between them. CDR3 length equals 11 residues. Germline-derived CDR1 and CDR2 are SNHLY and FYNNEI. As regards this clone: Its cognate antigen is unknown. Within the sample, other DNA sequences also encode this same CDR3.

The input for sequencing was unstimulated CD4+ T cells sorted from spleen or lymph node cells, taken before intestinal transplant. This clonotype was obtained from a human donor who received an intestinal transplant. The rearrangement uses TRBV2 and TRBJ1-1; D might be TRBD1 (5 bases). CDR3 bases: TGTGCCAGCCAGGGGAACACTGAAGCTTTCTTT. Its protein is CASQGNTEAFF. The full variable domain, rest sourced from reference TRBV2 and TRBJ1-1, is EPEVTQTPSHQVTQMGQEVILRCVPISNHLYFYWYRQILGQKVEFLVSFYNNEISEKSEIFDDQFSVERPDGSNFTLKIRSTKLEDSAMYFCASQGNTEAFFGQGTRLTVV.